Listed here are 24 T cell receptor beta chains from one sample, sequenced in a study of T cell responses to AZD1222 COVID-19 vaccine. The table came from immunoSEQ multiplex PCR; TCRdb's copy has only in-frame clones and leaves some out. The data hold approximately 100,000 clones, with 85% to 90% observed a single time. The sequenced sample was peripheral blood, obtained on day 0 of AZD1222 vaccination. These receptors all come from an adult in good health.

In DNA, the CDR3 is TGTGCCTGGAGTTACCTTGGGGGCACCGCCCAAGAGACCCAGTACTTC. Its translation is CAWSYLGGTAQETQYF. The J gene is TRBJ2-5, the V gene TRBV30, with a possible D match to TRBD1 (6 bases). Trimming stripped 2 bases from V and 1 base from J, with 17 bases between. Germline V gene data show CDR1 as GTSNPN and CDR2 as SVGIG (reference sequence). The CDR3 has 16 amino acids.

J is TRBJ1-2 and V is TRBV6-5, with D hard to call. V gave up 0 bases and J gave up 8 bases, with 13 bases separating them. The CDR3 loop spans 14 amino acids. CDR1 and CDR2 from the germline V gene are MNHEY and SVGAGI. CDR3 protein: CASSYSMQIGGYTF. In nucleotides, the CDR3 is TGTGCCAGCAGTTACTCCATGCAAATAGGGGGCTACACCTTC.

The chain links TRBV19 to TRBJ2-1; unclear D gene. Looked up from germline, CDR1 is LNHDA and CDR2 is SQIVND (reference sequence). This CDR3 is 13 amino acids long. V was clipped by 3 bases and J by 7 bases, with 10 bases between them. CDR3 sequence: CASSMRSLNEQFF. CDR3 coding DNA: TGTGCCAGTAGTATGAGGAGCCTGAATGAGCAGTTCTTC.

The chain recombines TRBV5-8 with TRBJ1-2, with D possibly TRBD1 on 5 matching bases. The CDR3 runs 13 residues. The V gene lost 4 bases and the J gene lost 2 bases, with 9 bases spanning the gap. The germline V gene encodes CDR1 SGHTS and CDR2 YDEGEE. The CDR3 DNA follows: TGTGCCAGCAGCCACAGGTCGAACTATGGCTACACCTTC. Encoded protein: CASSHRSNYGYTF.

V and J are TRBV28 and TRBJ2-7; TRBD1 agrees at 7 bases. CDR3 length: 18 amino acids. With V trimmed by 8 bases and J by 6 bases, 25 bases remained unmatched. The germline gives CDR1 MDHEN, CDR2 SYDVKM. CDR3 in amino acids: CASERPYGIIGTDTEQYF. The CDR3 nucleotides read TGTGCCAGCGAAAGGCCGTACGGGATTATCGGGACAGACACCGAGCAGTACTTC.

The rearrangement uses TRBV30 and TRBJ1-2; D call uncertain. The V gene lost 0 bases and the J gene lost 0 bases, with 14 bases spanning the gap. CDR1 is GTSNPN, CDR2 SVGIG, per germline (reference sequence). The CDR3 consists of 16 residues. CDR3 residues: CAWSVKLGTANYGYTF. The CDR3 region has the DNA TGTGCCTGGAGTGTAAAATTGGGAACGGCTAACTATGGCTACACCTTC.

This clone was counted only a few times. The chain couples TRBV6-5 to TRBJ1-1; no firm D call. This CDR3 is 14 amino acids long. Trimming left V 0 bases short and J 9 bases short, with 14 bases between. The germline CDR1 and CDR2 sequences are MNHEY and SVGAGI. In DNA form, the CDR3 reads TGTGCCAGCAGTTACTCGAGTGGAAGGGAAAAAGCTTTCTTT. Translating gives CASSYSSGREKAFF.

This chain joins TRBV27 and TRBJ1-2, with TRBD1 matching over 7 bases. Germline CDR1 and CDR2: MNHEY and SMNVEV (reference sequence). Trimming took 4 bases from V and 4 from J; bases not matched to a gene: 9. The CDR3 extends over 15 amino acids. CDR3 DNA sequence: TGTGCCAGCAGTTCAGTGGGGACAGACGGCTATGGCTACACCTTC. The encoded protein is CASSSVGTDGYGYTF.

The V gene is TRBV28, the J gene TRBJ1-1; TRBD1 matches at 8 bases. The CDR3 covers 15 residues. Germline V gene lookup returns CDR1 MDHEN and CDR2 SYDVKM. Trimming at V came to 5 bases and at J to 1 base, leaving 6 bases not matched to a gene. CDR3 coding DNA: TGTGCCAGCAGTCCGACAGGGGTGCGGAACACTGAAGCTTTCTTT. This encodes CASSPTGVRNTEAFF.

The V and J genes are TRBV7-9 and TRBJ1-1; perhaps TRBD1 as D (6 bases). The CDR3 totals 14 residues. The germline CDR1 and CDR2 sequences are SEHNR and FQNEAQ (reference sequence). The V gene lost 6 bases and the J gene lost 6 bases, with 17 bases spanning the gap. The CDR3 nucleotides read TGTGCCAGCAGAATACAGGGTGTGGATGCTGAAGCTTTCTTT. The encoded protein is CASRIQGVDAEAFF. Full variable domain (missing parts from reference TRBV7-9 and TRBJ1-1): DTGVSQNPRHKITKRGQNVTFRCDPISEHNRLYWYRQTLGQGPEFLTYFQNEAQLEKSRLLSDRFSAERPKGSFSTLEIQRTEQGDSAMYLCASRIQGVDAEAFFGQGTRLTVV.

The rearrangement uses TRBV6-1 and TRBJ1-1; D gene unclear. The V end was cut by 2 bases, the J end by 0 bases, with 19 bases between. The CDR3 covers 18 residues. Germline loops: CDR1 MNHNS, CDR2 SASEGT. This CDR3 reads CASSERVRGLTMNTEAFF. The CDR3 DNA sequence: TGTGCCAGCAGTGAAAGGGTCCGGGGTCTTACAATGAACACTGAAGCTTTCTTT.

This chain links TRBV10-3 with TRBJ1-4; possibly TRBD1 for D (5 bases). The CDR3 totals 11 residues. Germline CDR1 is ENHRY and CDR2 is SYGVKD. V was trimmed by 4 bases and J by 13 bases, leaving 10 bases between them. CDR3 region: CAISGGERLFF. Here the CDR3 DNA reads TGTGCCATCAGTGGGGGGGAGAGACTGTTTTTT.

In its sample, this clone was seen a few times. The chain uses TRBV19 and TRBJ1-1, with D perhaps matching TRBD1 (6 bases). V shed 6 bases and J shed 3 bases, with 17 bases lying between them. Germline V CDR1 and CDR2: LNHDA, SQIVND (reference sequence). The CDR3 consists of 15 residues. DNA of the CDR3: TGTGCCAGTAGAGGACGGGACACCCCGGACACTGAAGCTTTCTTT. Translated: CASRGRDTPDTEAFF.

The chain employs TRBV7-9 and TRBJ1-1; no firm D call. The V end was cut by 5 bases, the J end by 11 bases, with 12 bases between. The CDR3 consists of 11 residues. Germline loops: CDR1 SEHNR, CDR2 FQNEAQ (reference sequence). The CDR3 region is CASSREQTAFF. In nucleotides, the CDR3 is TGTGCCAGCAGCCGAGAGCAGACGGCTTTCTTT.

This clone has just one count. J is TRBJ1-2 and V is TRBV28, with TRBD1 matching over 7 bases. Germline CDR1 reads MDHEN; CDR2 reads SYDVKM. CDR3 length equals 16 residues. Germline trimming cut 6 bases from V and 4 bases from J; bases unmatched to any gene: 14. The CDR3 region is CASSPRGRGKGYGYTF. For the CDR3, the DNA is TGTGCCAGCAGCCCCCGGGGCAGGGGGAAGGGCTATGGCTACACCTTC.

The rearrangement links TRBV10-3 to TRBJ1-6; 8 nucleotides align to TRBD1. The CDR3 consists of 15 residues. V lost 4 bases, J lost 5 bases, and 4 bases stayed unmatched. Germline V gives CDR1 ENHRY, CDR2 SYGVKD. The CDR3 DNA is TGTGCCATCAGTGGCAGGGGGCCGGATAATTCACCCCTCCACTTT. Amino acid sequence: CAISGRGPDNSPLHF.

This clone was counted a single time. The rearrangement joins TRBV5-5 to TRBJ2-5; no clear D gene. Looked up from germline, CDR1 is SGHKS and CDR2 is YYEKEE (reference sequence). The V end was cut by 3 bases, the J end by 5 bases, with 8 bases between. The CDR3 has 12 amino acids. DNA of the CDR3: TGTGCCAGCAGCTACGGGTTGGAGACCCAGTACTTC. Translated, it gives CASSYGLETQYF.

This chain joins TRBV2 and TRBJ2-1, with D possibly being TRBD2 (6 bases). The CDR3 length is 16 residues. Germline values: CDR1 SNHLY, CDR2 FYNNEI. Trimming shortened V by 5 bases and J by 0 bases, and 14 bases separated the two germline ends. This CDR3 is CASSSSGPSSYNEQFF. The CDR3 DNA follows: TGTGCCAGCAGTTCCAGCGGGCCTAGCTCCTACAATGAGCAGTTCTTC.

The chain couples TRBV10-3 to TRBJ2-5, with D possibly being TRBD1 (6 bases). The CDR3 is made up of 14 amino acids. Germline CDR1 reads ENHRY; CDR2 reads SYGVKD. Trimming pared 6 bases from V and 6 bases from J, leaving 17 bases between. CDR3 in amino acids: CAIREQGPPQTQYF. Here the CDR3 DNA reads TGTGCCATCAGGGAACAGGGCCCCCCCCAGACCCAGTACTTC.

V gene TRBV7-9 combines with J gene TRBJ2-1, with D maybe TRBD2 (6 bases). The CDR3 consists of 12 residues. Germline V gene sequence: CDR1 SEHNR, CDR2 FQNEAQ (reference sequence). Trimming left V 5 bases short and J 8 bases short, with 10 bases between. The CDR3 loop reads CASSPLAYEQFF. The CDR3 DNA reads TGTGCCAGCAGCCCCCTAGCGTATGAGCAGTTCTTC.

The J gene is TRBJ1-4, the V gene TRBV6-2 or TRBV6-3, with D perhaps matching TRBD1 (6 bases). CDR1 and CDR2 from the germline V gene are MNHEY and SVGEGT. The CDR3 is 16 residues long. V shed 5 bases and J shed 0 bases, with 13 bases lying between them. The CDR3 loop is CASSRTAFATNEKLFF. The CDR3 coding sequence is TGTGCCAGCAGTCGGACAGCGTTTGCAACTAATGAAAAACTGTTTTTT.

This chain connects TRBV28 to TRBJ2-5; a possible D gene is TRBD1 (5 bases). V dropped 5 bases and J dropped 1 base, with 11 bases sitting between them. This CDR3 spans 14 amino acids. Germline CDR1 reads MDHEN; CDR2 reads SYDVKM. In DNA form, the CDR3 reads TGTGCCAGCAGTGCCGACAGCCTCCAAGAGACCCAGTACTTC. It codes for CASSADSLQETQYF. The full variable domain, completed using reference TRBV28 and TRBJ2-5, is DVKVTQSSRYLVKRTGEKVFLECVQDMDHENMFWYRQDPGLGLRLIYFSYDVKMKEKGDIPEGYSVSREKKERFSLILESASTNQTSMYLCASSADSLQETQYFGPGTRLLVL.

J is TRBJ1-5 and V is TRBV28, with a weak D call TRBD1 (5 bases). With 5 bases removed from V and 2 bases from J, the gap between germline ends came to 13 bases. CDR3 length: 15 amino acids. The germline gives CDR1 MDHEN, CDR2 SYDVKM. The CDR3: CASSSNQGGNQPQHF. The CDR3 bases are TGTGCCAGCAGTAGCAACCAGGGCGGCAATCAGCCCCAGCATTTT.

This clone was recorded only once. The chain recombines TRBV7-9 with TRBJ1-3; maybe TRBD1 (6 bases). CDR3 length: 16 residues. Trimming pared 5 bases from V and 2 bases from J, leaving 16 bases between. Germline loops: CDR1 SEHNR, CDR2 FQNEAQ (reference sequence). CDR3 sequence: CASSPNREGAGNTIYF. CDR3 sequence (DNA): TGTGCCAGCAGCCCGAACAGGGAAGGGGCTGGAAACACCATATATTTT. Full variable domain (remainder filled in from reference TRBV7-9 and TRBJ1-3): DTGVSQNPRHKITKRGQNVTFRCDPISEHNRLYWYRQTLGQGPEFLTYFQNEAQLEKSRLLSDRFSAERPKGSFSTLEIQRTEQGDSAMYLCASSPNREGAGNTIYFGEGSWLTVV.